Each of the 12 T cell receptor beta chains below was sequenced from the same sample in a study of cytomegalovirus exposure and HLA in healthy donors. The primer mix had 60 Vbeta and 13 Jbeta primers. Generated by immunoSEQ multiplex PCR, the TCRdb table keeps only in-frame clones and is missing some. The table lists about 160,000 clones, approximately 80% of them singletons. The sample consisted of PBMCs. Source of these receptors: a woman in her 30s in good health and CMV-seropositive.

This clone was seen only once. J is TRBJ1-6 and V is TRBV6-5; 9 bases are a match to TRBD1. The CDR3 runs to 14 residues. The germline V gene encodes CDR1 MNHEY and CDR2 SVGAGI. V shed 7 bases, J shed 13 bases, and the junction held 11 bases outside the gene matches. CDR3 bases: TGTGCCAGCACCCCTACAGGGGGCGGATGGCCCCTCCACTTT. This encodes CASTPTGGGWPLHF.

This clone was recorded only once. This chain joins TRBV7-2 and TRBJ1-2; 8 positions agree with TRBD1. The V gene's germline CDR1 is SGHTA and CDR2 FQGNSA. Germline trimming cut 1 base from V and 3 bases from J; bases unmatched to any gene: 7. The CDR3 sequence is 16 residues long. The CDR3 loop reads CASSLGSRGRYYGYTF. The DNA of the CDR3 is TGTGCCAGCAGCTTAGGGTCCAGGGGGCGCTACTATGGCTACACCTTC. Together with reference TRBV7-2 and TRBJ1-2, the CDR3 gives the full variable domain: GAGVSQSPSNKVTEKGKDVELRCDPISGHTALYWYRQSLGQGLEFLIYFQGNSAPDKSGLPSDRFSAERTGGSVSTLTIQRTQQEDSAVYLCASSLGSRGRYYGYTFGSGTRLTVV.

This rearrangement joins TRBV30 to TRBJ1-6; D gene ambiguous. CDR3 length equals 13 residues. Germline V gene data show CDR1 as GTSNPN and CDR2 as SVGIG (reference sequence). V was pared by 4 bases and J by 13 bases, with 17 bases between. The CDR3 bases are TGTGCCTGGAATCTACTGCGAAATTATCCCCTCCACTTT. Amino acid sequence: CAWNLLRNYPLHF.

The J gene is TRBJ1-1, the V gene TRBV9; no definite D call. This CDR3 has 13 residues. The germline V and J ends were trimmed by 0 bases and 1 base, with 4 bases remaining between them. The germline V gene has CDR1 SGDLS and CDR2 YYNGEE. CDR3 coding DNA: TGTGCCAGCAGCGTAGACGGGAACACTGAAGCTTTCTTT. Residues: CASSVDGNTEAFF.

The J gene is TRBJ1-1, the V gene TRBV27; 9 bases match TRBD1. This CDR3 has 14 amino acids. J gave up 1 base and V 7 bases, and 4 bases lay outside the gene matches. Germline-derived CDR1 and CDR2 are MNHEY and SMNVEV (reference sequence). The DNA of the CDR3 is TGTGCCAGCAAACCGACAGGGGGGAACACTGAAGCTTTCTTT. Its translation is CASKPTGGNTEAFF.

The V gene is TRBV11-2, the J gene TRBJ1-6; the match to TRBD1 covers 7 bases. Per the germline V gene, CDR1 is SGHAT and CDR2 is FQNNGV. Trimming took 3 bases from V and 8 from J; bases not matched to a gene: 7. This CDR3 spans 15 amino acids. Here the CDR3 reads CASSLEDRPYSPLHF. CDR3 DNA: TGTGCCAGCAGCTTGGAGGACAGGCCCTATTCACCCCTCCACTTT.

The V gene is TRBV4-3, the J gene TRBJ2-5; 7 nucleotides agree with TRBD1. The J call may be in error: the DNA end matches TRBJ2-7 better. Per the germline V gene, CDR1 is LGHNA and CDR2 is YSLEER. The CDR3 runs 15 residues. The CDR3, as DNA: TGCGCCAGCAGCCAAGATATCCAGGGGGCCTACGAGCAGTACTTC. Amino acids: CASSQDIQGAYEQYF.

The chain has TRBV7-9 and TRBJ1-1; 10 nucleotides line up with TRBD1. The V gene end was trimmed by 4 bases and the J gene end by 6 bases; junction bases not matched to a gene: 11. CDR3 size: 16 residues. Germline V CDR1 and CDR2: SEHNR, FQNEAQ (reference sequence). The CDR3 DNA reads as TGTGCCAGCAGCTCCTTCCGGGACAGGGGTAGCGCTGAAGCTTTCTTT. The encoded protein is CASSSFRDRGSAEAFF.

This sequence joins TRBV30 and TRBJ2-3; no definite D call. The CDR3 is 16 amino acids. V was shortened by 2 bases and J by 1 base, with 16 bases between the two germline ends. Germline loops: CDR1 GTSNPN, CDR2 SVGIG (reference sequence). The CDR3 sequence is CAWSQLGGGRTDTQYF. The CDR3 DNA follows: TGTGCCTGGAGTCAACTGGGTGGCGGTCGCACAGATACGCAGTATTTT.

The chain has TRBV5-5 and TRBJ2-1; 8 bases map to TRBD1. The germline CDR1 and CDR2 sequences are SGHKS and YYEKEE (reference sequence). With 3 bases clipped from V and 9 bases from J, the junction kept 8 bases outside the gene matches. The CDR3 length is 14 residues. In DNA, the CDR3 is TGTGCCAGCAGCTGGGGGACAGGAAGAGGTGAGCAGTTCTTC. It translates to CASSWGTGRGEQFF.

The J gene is TRBJ2-5, the V gene TRBV7-8, with 12 bases aligning to TRBD2. Losses at the gene ends were 5 bases for V and 4 bases for J; bases not matched to a gene: 8. CDR1 SGHVS and CDR2 FQNEAQ come from the germline V gene. This CDR3 has 16 amino acids. The CDR3 is CASSPFGLAGLETQYF. CDR3 DNA sequence: TGTGCCAGCAGCCCGTTCGGACTAGCGGGGTTAGAGACCCAGTACTTC.

The CDR3 region has the DNA TGTGCCAGCAGCTTAGGCTCAGCGGGAGCTAGCACAGATACGCAGTATTTT. Translated, it gives CASSLGSAGASTDTQYF. The chain is built from TRBV7-8 and TRBJ2-3; 8 bases line up with TRBD2. Germline values: CDR1 SGHVS, CDR2 FQNEAQ. There are 17 residues in the CDR3. V shed 1 base and J 0 bases; nucleotides not matched to a gene: 6.